What follows is one T cell receptor (beta chain) and its context. The sample is drawn from a study of technical replicates of blood from a handful of donors. The CDR3 sequence is 16 residues long. The V gene end was trimmed by 4 bases and the J gene end by 4 bases; junction bases not matched to a gene: 8. CDR1 and CDR2 (germline): SGHTA, FQGTGA. Assay used: immunoSEQ multiplex PCR; TCRdb lists only in-frame clones, some missing. The top ten clones hold about 3% of a sample with some 60,000 clones, 85% to 95% of them seen once. The specimen was PBMCs. The receptor comes from a human donor in good health. Some clones in this sample may be carry-over from other donors' samples. The rearrangement links TRBV7-3 to TRBJ2-2; 8 bases are a match to TRBD1. In DNA, the CDR3 is TGTGCCAGCAGCTACTTAGGGACAGGAGTCACCGGGGAGCTGTTTTTT. Its protein product is CASSYLGTGVTGELFF.